One sample yielded the 21 T cell receptor beta chains listed below, sequenced in a study of Ad26.COV2.S vaccination and SARS-CoV-2 variants. Generated by immunoSEQ multiplex PCR, the TCRdb table keeps only in-frame clones and is missing some. The table includes a few hundred thousand clones, roughly 85% detected once. The treatment is: 15 to 20 received Ad26.COV2.S at low or high dose, single or two shots; five or six received placebo; per-sample allocation not given. Day 63 after the first injection of vaccine or placebo was the sampling time. The sequences come from peripheral blood, collected in a trial of Ad26.COV2.S vaccine versus placebo. The receptors shown here come from a person aged 18-65 years who received the Ad26.COV2.S COVID-19 vaccine or a placebo.

The chain joins TRBV19 to TRBJ1-2, with 7 bases matching TRBD1. With 8 bases clipped from V and 0 bases from J, the junction kept 15 bases outside the gene matches. CDR1 and CDR2 from the germline V gene are LNHDA and SQIVND (reference sequence). The CDR3 is 17 residues long. The CDR3 protein is CASGKQGLLPSNYGYTF. The CDR3 bases are TGTGCCAGTGGTAAACAGGGGCTCCTACCATCTAACTATGGCTACACCTTC.

This chain uses TRBV6-5 with TRBJ1-5; D not certain. Germline V lookup: CDR1 MNHEY, CDR2 SVGAGI. The CDR3 contains 12 residues. Trimming left V 9 bases short and J 0 bases short, with 6 bases between. The CDR3 bases are TGTGCCAGAGAATATAGCAATCAGCCCCAGCATTTT. As protein: CAREYSNQPQHF.

V usage is TRBV20-1 and J usage is TRBJ1-2; 8 nucleotides line up with TRBD1. There are 14 residues in the CDR3. J lost 3 bases, V lost 3 bases, and 6 bases had no gene match. The germline CDR1 and CDR2 sequences are DFQATT and SNEGSKA (reference sequence). The CDR3 region is CSASTTGADYGYTF. The CDR3 DNA reads TGCAGTGCTAGTACGACAGGGGCGGACTATGGCTACACCTTC.

The chain carries TRBV21-1 and TRBJ2-6; the table calls TRBD1, which could not be checked here. TRBV21-1 is listed as a pseudogene. The CDR3 length is 18 residues. The CDR3 region has the DNA TGTGCCAGCAGCAACCCGGGACATGACTGCTCTGGGGCCAACGTCCTGACTTTC. Translated, it gives CASSNPGHDCSGANVLTF.

This clone came up once. The gene calls are TRBV7-9 and TRBJ1-2; D is unresolved. V shed 4 bases and J shed 2 bases, with 17 bases lying between them. The germline V gene encodes CDR1 SEHNR and CDR2 FQNEAQ (reference sequence). This CDR3 region has 16 residues. The CDR3 here is CASSSDPGGGNYGYTF. CDR3 bases: TGTGCCAGCAGCTCTGACCCGGGAGGCGGAAACTATGGCTACACCTTC.

V is TRBV10-1 and J is TRBJ1-5; D might be TRBD1 (5 bases). CDR1 WNHNN and CDR2 SYGVQD come from the germline V gene (reference sequence). There are 15 residues in the CDR3. V was shortened by 5 bases and J by 4 bases, with 15 bases between the two germline ends. CDR3: CASSNKWGFNQPQHF. The CDR3 DNA follows: TGCGCCAGCAGTAATAAGTGGGGCTTTAATCAGCCCCAGCATTTT.

V gene TRBV6-6 combines with J gene TRBJ1-3; D not resolved. Germline CDR1 is MNHNY and CDR2 is SVGAGI (reference sequence). CDR3 length: 14 residues. Trimming pared 2 bases from V and 2 bases from J, leaving 7 bases between. CDR3: CASSYEPPGNTIYF. The CDR3 region has the DNA TGTGCCAGCAGTTACGAGCCACCTGGAAACACCATATATTTT.

The chain carries TRBV7-2 and TRBJ1-2; D is uncertain. Trimming pared 5 bases from V and 8 bases from J, leaving 15 bases between. Germline V gives CDR1 SGHTA, CDR2 FQGNSA. The CDR3 has 13 amino acids. The CDR3 nucleotides read TGTGCCAGCAGCCAAAACTGGGGAGGGGGCTACACCTTC. This sequence encodes CASSQNWGGGYTF.

The genes are TRBV5-1 and TRBJ2-7, with a tentative D call TRBD1 (6 bases). The CDR3 covers 17 residues. CDR1 SGHRS and CDR2 YFSETQ come from the germline V gene. With 3 bases removed from V and 2 bases from J, the gap between germline ends came to 21 bases. In nucleotides, the CDR3 is TGCGCCAGCAGCTCGCCCCCGGGACAACTACGGACCTACGAGCAGTACTTC. Amino acids: CASSSPPGQLRTYEQYF.

The chain combines TRBV7-2 with TRBJ2-2; D is undetermined. V dropped 4 bases and J dropped 6 bases, with 12 bases sitting between them. Germline V lookup: CDR1 SGHTA, CDR2 FQGNSA. The CDR3 sequence is 14 residues long. In DNA form, the CDR3 reads TGTGCCAGCAGCTCCTCCCGACGAGCCGGGGAGCTGTTTTTT. As protein: CASSSSRRAGELFF.

Concerning this clone itself: Other DNA sequences in the sample encode the same CDR3. The chain employs TRBV19 and TRBJ2-7; maybe TRBD2 (6 bases). This CDR3 is built from 13 residues. Trimming took 0 bases from V and 4 from J, leaving 7 bases between them. Germline values: CDR1 LNHDA, CDR2 SQIVND (reference sequence). CDR3 sequence: CASSIDRGYEQYF. The CDR3 coding sequence is TGTGCCAGTAGTATAGATCGGGGGTACGAGCAGTACTTC.

The J gene is TRBJ2-7, the V gene TRBV25-1; the D gene is possibly TRBD1 (6 bases). CDR1 MGHDK and CDR2 SYGVNS come from the germline V gene. The CDR3 contains 16 residues. Trimming removed 2 bases at V and 3 bases at J, with 17 bases between. CDR3 DNA: TGTGCCAGCAGTGAACAGGGGAATAGGTGGTTCTACGAGCAGTACTTC. The encoded protein is CASSEQGNRWFYEQYF.

V is TRBV29-1 and J is TRBJ2-2, with D tentatively TRBD1 (5 bases). CDR1 is SQVTM, CDR2 ANQGSEA, per germline. CDR3 length equals 12 residues. The V and J ends lost 7 bases and 6 bases respectively, with 12 bases between them. The CDR3 nucleotides read TGCAGCGCCAGGGATGGGGCCGGGGAGCTGTTTTTT. Its protein is CSARDGAGELFF.

This clone occurred once. The J gene is TRBJ2-2, the V gene TRBV5-1, with 9 positions matching TRBD2. V shed 6 bases and J 6 bases; nucleotides not matched to a gene: 15. The CDR3 is 17 amino acids. Germline values: CDR1 SGHRS, CDR2 YFSETQ. The CDR3 DNA reads TGCGCCAGCACCCTCTCGCGGGAGGGCCGGGGGGCCGGGGAGCTGTTTTTT. Amino acids: CASTLSREGRGAGELFF.

The rearrangement uses TRBV11-2 and TRBJ1-1; D is possibly TRBD1 (5 bases). The V gene lost 5 bases and the J gene lost 1 base, with 11 bases spanning the gap. The germline gives CDR1 SGHAT, CDR2 FQNNGV. This CDR3 has 14 residues. Here the CDR3 reads CASSPSTENTEAFF. The CDR3 nucleotides read TGTGCCAGCAGCCCTTCGACAGAGAACACTGAAGCTTTCTTT.

This CDR3 reads CASSRGQSEAFF. The CDR3 DNA sequence: TGCGCCAGCAGTAGGGGACAGTCTGAAGCTTTCTTT. The chain carries TRBV10-1 and TRBJ1-1; 7 bases line up with TRBD1. CDR1 and CDR2 (germline): WNHNN, SYGVQD (reference sequence). The CDR3 spans 12 residues. The V gene end was trimmed by 5 bases and the J gene end by 6 bases; junction bases not matched to a gene: 3.

This chain connects TRBV19 to TRBJ1-5; D call uncertain. V dropped 10 bases and J dropped 4 bases, with 11 bases sitting between them. CDR1 is LNHDA and CDR2 is SQIVND in the germline V gene (reference sequence). The CDR3 has 12 residues. This CDR3 is CAIRRENQPQHF. The CDR3 nucleotides read TGTGCCATCAGAAGGGAGAATCAGCCCCAGCATTTT.

V and J are TRBV11-2 and TRBJ1-4, with D perhaps TRBD1 (5 bases). The CDR3 has 12 amino acids. CDR1 and CDR2 from the germline V gene are SGHAT and FQNNGV. Trimming removed 3 bases from V and 7 bases from J, with 6 bases in between. The CDR3 region has the DNA TGTGCCAGCAGCTTCAGGGTTGAAAAACTGTTTTTT. This gives the protein CASSFRVEKLFF. Variable domain in full (rest from reference TRBV11-2 and TRBJ1-4): EAGVAQSPRYKIIEKRQSVAFWCNPISGHATLYWYQQILGQGPKLLIQFQNNGVVDDSQLPKDRFSAERLKGVDSTLKIQPAKLEDSAVYLCASSFRVEKLFFGSGTQLSVL.

Worth noting for this clone: The same CDR3 also results from other DNA sequences found in this sample. This chain joins TRBV19 and TRBJ1-2; D is unclear. V was cut by 3 bases and J by 4 bases, with 3 bases left in between. There are 11 residues in the CDR3. Germline lookup yields CDR1 LNHDA and CDR2 SQIVND (reference sequence). The CDR3 nucleotides are TGTGCCAGTAGTATTGGCTATGGCTACACCTTC. Protein: CASSIGYGYTF.

V and J are TRBV5-6 and TRBJ1-2; D uncertain. The length of the CDR3 is 12 residues. The V end lost 6 bases, the J end lost 5 bases, and 11 bases lay between the germline ends. Per germline, CDR1 SGHDT and CDR2 YYEEEE. The CDR3 DNA is TGTGCCAGCAACCGGGTAAATTATGGCTACACCTTC. Encoded protein: CASNRVNYGYTF.

The rearrangement joins TRBV5-5 to TRBJ1-5; D gene unclear. Trimming took off 0 bases at V and 0 bases at J, with 13 bases between the two ends. The germline CDR1 and CDR2 sequences are SGHKS and YYEKEE (reference sequence). The CDR3 runs to 17 residues. The CDR3 DNA is TGTGCCAGCAGCTTGGTATCTCGGCGACCTAGCAATCAGCCCCAGCATTTT. Amino acids: CASSLVSRRPSNQPQHF.